The T cell receptor beta chain described here comes from a study of identical twins. Regarding the study as a whole: Analyses of zero insertions could, in part, be confounded by invariant MAIT and iNKT cells.

Remarks on this clonotype: Its antigen is not identified.

The V gene's germline CDR1 is LNHNV and CDR2 YYDKDF (reference sequence). Trimming left V 1 base short and J 6 bases short, with 7 bases between. The CDR3 loop spans 12 amino acids. TCRdb re-analysed the 5' RACE reads in MiXCR, keeping a single row per CDR3 protein. Counted here are hundreds of thousands of distinct CDR3 sequences, 24% occurring once; the ten biggest clones make up around 3%. A further study also used this sample, focusing on T cells expressing NK-cell markers. That source adds: Obtained from sorted CD3+CD56+NKG2C+, CD3+CD56+NKG2C- and CD3+CD56-NKG2C+ T cells were the TCR beta repertoires. No clear determination of HCMV specificity was made for expanded NKG2C+ T cell clones.

Sequencing was done on a sample of CD4+ T cells sorted from blood. The rearrangement joins TRBV15 to TRBJ2-7; D gene uncertain. The sequence was obtained from a woman under 30 in good health. CDR3 loop: CATSRAESEQYF. For the CDR3, the DNA is TGTGCCACCAGCAGAGCTGAGAGCGAGCAGTACTTC. Supplemented by reference TRBV15 and TRBJ2-7, the full variable domain reads DAMVIQNPRYQVTQFGKPVTLSCSQTLNHNVMYWYQQKSSQAPKLLFHYYDKDFNNEADTPDNFQSRRPNTSFCFLDIRSPGLGDTAMYLCATSRAESEQYFGPGTRLTVT.